One and the same sample provided the 22 T cell receptor beta chains below, sequenced in a study of blood T cells in healthy people across ages. Sample-barcoded 5' priming and a J-beta primer mix drove a second PCR of 7 to 11 cycles. TCRdb re-derived calls from the 5' RACE reads in MiXCR, one entry per CDR3 protein. The sample has about 1.6 million distinct CDR3 sequences, roughly 32% seen once. The specimen was blood. These receptors were obtained from a woman aged 30 to 39 in good health.

The chain is built from TRBV27 and TRBJ2-1, with a weak D call TRBD1 (6 bases). This CDR3 spans 17 amino acids. The germline V and J ends were trimmed by 1 base and 2 bases, with 15 bases remaining between them. Germline V gene data show CDR1 as MNHEY and CDR2 as SMNVEV (reference sequence). The CDR3 coding sequence is TGTGCCAGCAGTTTATATTCGGACAGTCCGACCTACAATGAGCAGTTCTTC. It translates to CASSLYSDSPTYNEQFF.

This clonotype has more than one count but fewer than ten. The chain has TRBV5-1 and TRBJ2-1; 9 bases fit TRBD1. V lost 4 bases and J lost 8; bases outside the gene matches: 7. Per the germline V gene, CDR1 is SGHRS and CDR2 is YFSETQ. The CDR3 loop spans 14 amino acids. Here the CDR3 DNA reads TGCGCCAGCAGCAGAGGGACAGGGCTCGATGAGCAGTTCTTC. Amino acids: CASSRGTGLDEQFF. Complete variable domain (other parts from reference TRBV5-1 and TRBJ2-1): KAGVTQTPRYLIKTRGQQVTLSCSPISGHRSVSWYQQTPGQGLQFLFEYFSETQRNKGNFPGRFSGRQFSNSRSEMNVSTLELGDSALYLCASSRGTGLDEQFFGPGTRLTVL.

The CDR3 DNA sequence: TGTGCCAGCAGTGGGGACACTAGCGGGAGCAATGAGCAGTTCTTC. Residues: CASSGDTSGSNEQFF. The chain is built from TRBV6-5 and TRBJ2-1, with 11 nucleotides matching TRBD2. CDR3 length equals 15 residues. The V gene end was trimmed by 5 bases and the J gene end by 6 bases; junction bases not matched to a gene: 6. Germline loops: CDR1 MNHEY, CDR2 SVGAGI.

This clonotype turned up a few times. The genes are TRBV12-3 or TRBV12-4 and TRBJ2-3, with a weak D call TRBD2 (7 bases). This CDR3 has 14 amino acids. V dropped 5 bases and J dropped 2 bases, with 11 bases sitting between them. The DNA for the CDR3 is TGTGCCAGCAGTACGGGGGGCCCCACAGATACGCAGTATTTT. Translating gives CASSTGGPTDTQYF.

This clonotype was seen many times. The rearrangement links TRBV10-3 to TRBJ2-1, with a possible D match to TRBD2 (5 bases). V shed 10 bases and J shed 2 bases, with 21 bases lying between them. Germline loops: CDR1 ENHRY, CDR2 SYGVKD. The CDR3 has 16 residues. This CDR3 reads CASSSTREGPYNEQFF. The CDR3, as DNA: TGTGCCAGTAGCAGCACCCGCGAGGGCCCCTACAATGAGCAGTTCTTC.

This chain links TRBV7-6 with TRBJ2-1; 7 positions agree with TRBD1. Germline CDR1 and CDR2: SGHVS and FNYEAQ. The CDR3 consists of 16 residues. The trim removed 1 base at V and 4 bases at J, leaving 7 bases unmatched. CDR3 protein: CASSLGGTARYNEQFF. The CDR3 region has the DNA TGTGCCAGCAGCTTAGGAGGGACAGCGAGATACAATGAGCAGTTCTTC. The complete variable domain, with remaining parts taken from reference TRBV7-6 and TRBJ2-1, reads GAGVSQSPRYKVTKRGQDVALRCDPISGHVSLYWYRQALGQGPEFLTYFNYEAQQDKSGLPNDRFSAERPEGSISTLTIQRTEQRDSAMYRCASSLGGTARYNEQFFGPGTRLTVL.

The chain employs TRBV6-1 and TRBJ2-7, with 8 bases aligning to TRBD1. The CDR3 consists of 14 residues. Germline V gives CDR1 MNHNS, CDR2 SASEGT. Trimming cost V 10 bases and J 2 bases; bases outside gene matches: 10. CDR3 amino acids: CANQGRGPTYEQYF. The CDR3 DNA reads as TGTGCCAACCAAGGCAGGGGGCCTACCTACGAGCAGTACTTC.

The CDR3 reads CSVGDRGMETQYF. The CDR3, as DNA: TGCAGCGTTGGGGACAGGGGGATGGAGACCCAGTACTTC. This rearrangement joins TRBV29-1 to TRBJ2-5; TRBD1 aligns across 11 bases. V trimming: 4 bases; J trimming: 5 bases; junction bases outside the gene matches: 3. Germline CDR1 SQVTM, CDR2 ANQGSEA. The CDR3 totals 13 residues.

This chain joins TRBV5-1 and TRBJ2-1; a possible D gene is TRBD2 (6 bases). V dropped 3 bases and J dropped 4 bases, with 11 bases sitting between them. The CDR3 contains 14 residues. The germline V gene encodes CDR1 SGHRS and CDR2 YFSETQ. DNA for the CDR3: TGCGCCAGCAGCTGGGGGGACTTATACAATGAGCAGTTCTTC. As protein: CASSWGDLYNEQFF.

This clonotype was seen once. The genes are TRBV3-1 and TRBJ1-1; D unresolved. V was clipped by 2 bases and J by 4 bases, with 14 bases between them. The CDR3 contains 15 residues. Germline CDR1 and CDR2: LGHDT and YNNKEL (reference sequence). The CDR3: CASSQWTGKGTEAFF. The CDR3 region has the DNA TGTGCCAGCAGCCAATGGACTGGGAAGGGCACTGAAGCTTTCTTT.

The V gene is TRBV4-1, the J gene TRBJ2-7; 8 bases agree with TRBD1. V trimming: 3 bases; J trimming: 1 base; junction bases outside the gene matches: 8. Germline V lookup: CDR1 MGHRA, CDR2 YSYEKL. This CDR3 contains 16 residues. In DNA, the CDR3 is TGCGCCAGCAGCCACCCTCCGGACAGGGCGTCCTACGAGCAGTACTTC. This translates into CASSHPPDRASYEQYF.

The chain recombines TRBV20-1 with TRBJ2-1; TRBD2 agrees at 11 bases. The J segment lost 6 bases and the V segment lost 1 base, leaving 20 bases of the junction unmatched. CDR1 is DFQATT and CDR2 is SNEGSKA in the germline V gene (reference sequence). CDR3 length: 20 residues. The CDR3 region has the DNA TGCAGTGCTAGAGTGGGTTATGGGACACCAATAGCGGGGGGGTTCAATGAGCAGTTCTTC. It yields the protein CSARVGYGTPIAGGFNEQFF.

In regard to this clonotype: A junction boundary mismatches the germline segment, possibly from a read error. The V gene is TRBV7-9, the J gene TRBJ1-2; D remains unclear. Germline loops: CDR1 SEHNR, CDR2 FQNEAQ (reference sequence). CDR3 size: 11 residues. The CDR3 DNA is TGTGCCTGCACCTTGACGGAGGGCTGCACCTTC. Residues: CACTLTEGCTF.

The rearrangement joins TRBV28 to TRBJ1-1; D is uncertain. CDR1 and CDR2 from the germline V gene are MDHEN and SYDVKM. Trimming took 5 bases from V and 5 from J, leaving 12 bases between them. The CDR3 is 13 amino acids. The CDR3 is CASSVWVGTEAFF. The CDR3 coding sequence is TGTGCCAGCAGTGTTTGGGTGGGAACTGAAGCTTTCTTT.

The rearrangement joins TRBV4-1 to TRBJ1-2; TRBD1 is a possible D gene (5 bases). The CDR3 extends over 13 amino acids. Trimming cost V 2 bases and J 8 bases, with 12 bases left between them. The germline CDR1 and CDR2 sequences are MGHRA and YSYEKL. DNA of the CDR3: TGCGCCAGCAGCCAACTAAACAGGAGGGGCTACACCTTC. Translated: CASSQLNRRGYTF.

The chain combines TRBV7-6 with TRBJ2-1; TRBD2 aligns across 7 bases. In germline, CDR1 is SGHVS, CDR2 FNYEAQ. This CDR3 has 19 amino acids. The junction had 11 bases not matched to a gene; V was cut back by 0 bases and J by 0 bases. As DNA, the CDR3 is TGTGCCAGCAGCTTAGCATTGTCTAGCGGAGACGGCTCCTACAATGAGCAGTTCTTC. Translating it yields CASSLALSSGDGSYNEQFF.

A single count supports this clonotype. J is TRBJ1-1 and V is TRBV5-1, with D unresolved. Trimming took off 3 bases at V and 1 base at J, with 10 bases between the two ends. Germline CDR1 and CDR2: SGHRS and YFSETQ. This CDR3 comprises 14 residues. The CDR3 DNA reads TGCGCCAGCAGCTGGGCTCCAGCGAACACTGAAGCTTTCTTT. Translation: CASSWAPANTEAFF. Variable domain in full (rest from reference TRBV5-1 and TRBJ1-1): KAGVTQTPRYLIKTRGQQVTLSCSPISGHRSVSWYQQTPGQGLQFLFEYFSETQRNKGNFPGRFSGRQFSNSRSEMNVSTLELGDSALYLCASSWAPANTEAFFGQGTRLTVV.

Note on this clonotype: At one end the junction does not follow the germline gene, possibly because of a read error. This rearrangement joins TRBV5-1 to TRBJ2-3; D unresolved. The CDR3 totals 13 residues. The V gene's germline CDR1 is SGHRS and CDR2 YFSETQ. This CDR3 reads CAGSLSLADTQYF. The CDR3 DNA sequence: TGCGCCGGCAGCTTGTCTCTGGCAGATACGCAGTATTTT.

This rearrangement joins TRBV6-1 to TRBJ2-1, with a tentative D call TRBD2 (5 bases). Trimming cost V 7 bases and J 9 bases, with 10 bases left between them. The CDR3 has 11 amino acids. Germline V gives CDR1 MNHNS, CDR2 SASEGT. The chain's CDR3 is CASTEAGEQFF. The CDR3, as DNA: TGTGCCAGCACTGAGGCGGGTGAGCAGTTCTTC.

This clonotype was observed a handful of times. The V gene is TRBV2, the J gene TRBJ2-7; TRBD1 matches 7 bases. Germline CDR1 and CDR2: SNHLY and FYNNEI. CDR3 length equals 15 residues. V shed 5 bases, J shed 1 base, and the junction held 8 bases outside the gene matches. This CDR3 is CASSTISTGSYEQYF. DNA of the CDR3: TGTGCCAGCAGTACCATATCGACAGGGTCCTACGAGCAGTACTTC.

This clonotype was seen ten or more times. The chain links TRBV5-6 to TRBJ2-1; 10 bases agree with TRBD2. Germline-derived CDR1 and CDR2 are SGHDT and YYEEEE. This CDR3 spans 14 amino acids. J lost 6 bases, V lost 4 bases, and 4 bases had no gene match. CDR3 sequence: CASSASGSPNEQFF. The DNA of the CDR3 is TGTGCCAGCAGCGCTAGCGGGAGCCCCAATGAGCAGTTCTTC.

The chain joins TRBV2 to TRBJ2-7, with 10 bases lining up with TRBD1. The CDR3 is 16 amino acids. CDR1 and CDR2 (germline): SNHLY, FYNNEI. The V gene end was trimmed by 7 bases and the J gene end by 1 base; junction bases not matched to a gene: 10. DNA for the CDR3: TGTGCCAGCATCCCTAGAATGGGACAGGGGTCCTACGAGCAGTACTTC. Translating it yields CASIPRMGQGSYEQYF.